This T cell receptor beta chain is drawn from a study of T-cell memory formation after mild COVID-19. TCRdb analysed the 5' RACE reads with MiXCR anew, one entry per CDR3 protein. The sample yields around 500,000 distinct CDR3 sequences, about 20% seen once. V trimming: 5 bases; J trimming: 1 base; junction bases outside the gene matches: 4. CDR3 size: 14 residues. Germline-derived CDR1 and CDR2 are ENHRY and SYGVKD. Specimen: PBMCs or a T cell subset sorted from them (not recorded which). This sequence was found in an adult woman who had mild COVID-19 (a few samples of this study predate the infection). Cell type and time point are not known. This chain uses TRBV10-3 with TRBJ2-7; 8 bases are shared with TRBD1. CDR3 protein: CAISPDRGSYEQYF. The CDR3 DNA sequence: TGTGCCATCAGTCCCGACAGGGGATCCTACGAGCAGTACTTC.